This T cell receptor beta chain appears in the sequencing data of a study of blood T cells in healthy people across ages. As for the study in general: Capture by template switching was about one barcoded beta molecule per two T cells.

Study results and limitations: Fewer expanded clones and more diversity marked long-lived versus aged donors. Strong correlation linked observed beta diversity and percent naive T cells.

The length of the CDR3 is 21 residues. A sample-barcoded 5' primer and a J-beta primer mix were used in a second PCR of about 7 to 11 cycles. Every cDNA was tagged by a template-switch adaptor with 12 random nucleotides. MiXCR, run by TCRdb on the 5' RACE reads, gives a single entry per CDR3 protein. Found here are over 600,000 distinct CDR3 sequences, around 21% of them singletons; the top ten hold roughly 3.7%. This clonotype was observed a handful of times. As yet, its antigen is unknown. This receptor was taken from a man between 65 and 85 years old in good health. The sequencing input was blood. The V and J genes are TRBV12-1 and TRBJ2-5; TRBD1, as called in the table, went unchecked against the DNA. The closer fit of TRBJ2-7 to the DNA end suggests the J call may be wrong. TRBV12-1 is annotated as a pseudogene. The CDR3 loop reads CASSFEGRLRDTERLLYEQYF. CDR3 nucleotides: TGTGCCAGCAGCTTTGAAGGGAGACTCCGGGACACAGAAAGGTTATTGTACGAGCAGTACTTC.